This entry lists 4 T cell receptor beta chains sequenced from one sample in a study of T cells in Graves' hyperthyroidism and ophthalmopathy. Amplification of TCR beta CDR3 regions used RNA as the template. The HTBI primer set served for first-round RT-PCR of the TCR CDR3. In TCRdb, the multiplex PCR reads were re-called with MiXCR into one record per CDR3 protein. This sample yields approximately 610,000 distinct CDR3 sequences, of which over 15% are seen a single time; about 17% belongs to the top ten. The specimen sequenced was blood. These receptor sequences come from a woman aged 18-30 years with Graves' hyperthyroidism.

This chain joins TRBV7-3 and TRBJ2-1; 9 bases line up with TRBD2. The CDR3 runs 15 residues. The germline CDR1 and CDR2 sequences are SGHTA and FQGTGA. Unmatched junction bases numbered 7, after V lost 0 bases and J lost 10 bases. CDR3: CASSLTSGGSREQFF. The CDR3 bases are TGTGCCAGCAGCTTAACTAGCGGGGGATCGAGGGAGCAGTTCTTC.

This clonotype was seen ten or more times. V gene TRBV27 combines with J gene TRBJ1-1, with D hard to call. The CDR3 runs 15 residues. Looked up from germline, CDR1 is MNHEY and CDR2 is SMNVEV (reference sequence). Trimming shortened V by 2 bases and J by 1 base, and 11 bases separated the two germline ends. CDR3 sequence: CASSLAGRGNTEAFF. The CDR3, as DNA: TGTGCCAGCAGTTTAGCAGGTCGTGGGAACACTGAAGCTTTCTTT.

Remarks on this clonotype: A much larger clonotype is one base distant, so this may be a read error. The chain couples TRBV7-2 to TRBJ1-5, with TRBD1 as a possible D gene (6 bases). Looked up from germline, CDR1 is SGHTA and CDR2 is FQGNSA. This CDR3 comprises 14 residues. The CDR3 DNA is TGTGCCAGCAGCTCGGACAGCCTCGGACAGCCCCAGCCTTTT. Its protein product is CASSSDSLGQPQPF.

A note on this clonotype: The junction shows a germline mismatch at one end, possibly a read error. The gene calls are TRBV6-2 or TRBV6-3 and TRBJ2-7, with TRBD2 as a possible D gene (7 bases). This CDR3 has 15 residues. The V gene's germline CDR1 is MNHEY and CDR2 SVGEGT. CDR3 nucleotides: TGTGCCAACAGTTACTCGGGGGGCTACTCCTACGAGCAGTACTTC. It is translated as CANSYSGGYSYEQYF.